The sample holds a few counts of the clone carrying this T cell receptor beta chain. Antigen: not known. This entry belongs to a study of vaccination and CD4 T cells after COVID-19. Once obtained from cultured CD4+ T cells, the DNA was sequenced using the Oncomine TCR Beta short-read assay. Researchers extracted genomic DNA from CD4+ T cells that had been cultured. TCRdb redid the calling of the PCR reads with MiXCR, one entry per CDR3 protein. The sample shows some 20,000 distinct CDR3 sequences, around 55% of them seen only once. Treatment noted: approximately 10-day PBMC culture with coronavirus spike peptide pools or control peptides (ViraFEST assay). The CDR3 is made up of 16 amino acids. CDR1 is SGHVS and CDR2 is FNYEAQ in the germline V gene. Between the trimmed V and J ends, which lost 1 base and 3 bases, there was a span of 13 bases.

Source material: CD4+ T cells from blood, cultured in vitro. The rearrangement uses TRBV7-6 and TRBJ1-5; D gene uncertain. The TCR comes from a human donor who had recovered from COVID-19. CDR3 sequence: CASSLGIAALNQPQHF. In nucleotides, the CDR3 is TGTGCCAGCAGCTTAGGGATCGCGGCCCTCAATCAGCCCCAGCATTTT.